Sequencing of this TCR beta chain was carried out in a study of blood T cells in healthy people across ages. A second roughly 6 to 11 cycle PCR used barcoded and J-beta primers. MiXCR, applied by TCRdb to the 5' RACE reads, yields one record per CDR3 protein. The sample contains about 800,000 distinct CDR3 sequences, just under 25% of which appear only once. The CDR3 consists of 16 residues. Germline CDR1 reads LGHNA; CDR2 reads YSLEER. V gave up 3 bases and J gave up 2 bases; unmatched junction bases: 10. These data were also reused for a study on T cells of mothers and their children. That study adds: The data showed no persistent microchimeric T cell clones.

The TCR sequence derives from a boy aged 5 to 17 in good health. Sequenced material: blood. The chain recombines TRBV4-3 with TRBJ2-7; 7 bases match TRBD1. CDR3 bases: TGCGCCAGCAGCCAGAACAGGGGCCTGATGGCCTACGAGCAGTACTTC. The encoded protein is CASSQNRGLMAYEQYF.